This entry is about one TCR beta chain. These data come from a study of blood T cell repertoires in COVID-19. TCRdb's table, derived via immunoSEQ multiplex PCR, lists solely in-frame clones and lacks some. There are approximately 240,000 clones in the sample; roughly four fifths occur only once, and 4% lies in the top ten. The CDR3 runs 14 residues. The receptor's source is a man aged 50-59 years with acute or convalescent COVID-19. The chain couples TRBV21-1 to TRBJ1-1; the table's D call of TRBD1 was not tested on the DNA. TRBV21-1 counts as a pseudogene. Source material: peripheral blood. DNA of the CDR3: TGTGCCAGCAGCAACGGGACAGGGGAGACTGAAGCTTTCTTT. Translating it yields CASSNGTGETEAFF.